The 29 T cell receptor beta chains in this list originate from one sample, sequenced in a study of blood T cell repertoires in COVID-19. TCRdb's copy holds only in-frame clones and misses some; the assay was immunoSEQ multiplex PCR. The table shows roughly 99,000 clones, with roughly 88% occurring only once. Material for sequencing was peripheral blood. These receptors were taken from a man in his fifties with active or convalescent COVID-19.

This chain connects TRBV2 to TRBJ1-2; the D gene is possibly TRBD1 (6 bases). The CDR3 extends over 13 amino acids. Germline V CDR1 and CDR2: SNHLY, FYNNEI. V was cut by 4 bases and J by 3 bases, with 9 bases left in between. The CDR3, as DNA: TGTGCCAGCAGTGGGACAGTAGACTATGGCTACACCTTC. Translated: CASSGTVDYGYTF.

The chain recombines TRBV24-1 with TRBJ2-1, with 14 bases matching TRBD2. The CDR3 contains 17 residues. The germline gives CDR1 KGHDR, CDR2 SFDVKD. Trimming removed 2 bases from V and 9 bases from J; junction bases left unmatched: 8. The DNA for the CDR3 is TGTGCCACCAGTGATTCCGGGACTAGCGGGAGTCCATTTGAGCAGTTCTTC. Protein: CATSDSGTSGSPFEQFF.

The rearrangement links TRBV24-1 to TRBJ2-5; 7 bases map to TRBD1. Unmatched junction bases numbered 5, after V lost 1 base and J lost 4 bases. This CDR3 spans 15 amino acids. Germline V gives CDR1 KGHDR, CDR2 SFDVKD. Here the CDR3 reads CATSDFRTGGETQYF. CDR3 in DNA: TGTGCCACCAGTGATTTTAGGACAGGAGGAGAGACCCAGTACTTC.

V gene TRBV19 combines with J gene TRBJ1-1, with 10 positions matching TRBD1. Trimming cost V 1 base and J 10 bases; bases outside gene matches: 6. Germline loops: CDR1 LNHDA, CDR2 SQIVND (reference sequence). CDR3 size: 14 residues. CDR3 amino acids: CASSIVQDRGAAFF. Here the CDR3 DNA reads TGTGCCAGTAGTATAGTCCAGGACAGGGGGGCAGCTTTCTTT.

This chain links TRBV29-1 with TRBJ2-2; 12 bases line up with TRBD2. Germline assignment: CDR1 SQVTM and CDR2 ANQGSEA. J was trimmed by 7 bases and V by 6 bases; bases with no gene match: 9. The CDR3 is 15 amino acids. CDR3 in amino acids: CSVTGLAGPSGELFF. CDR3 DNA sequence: TGCAGCGTCACCGGACTAGCGGGGCCAAGCGGGGAGCTGTTTTTT.

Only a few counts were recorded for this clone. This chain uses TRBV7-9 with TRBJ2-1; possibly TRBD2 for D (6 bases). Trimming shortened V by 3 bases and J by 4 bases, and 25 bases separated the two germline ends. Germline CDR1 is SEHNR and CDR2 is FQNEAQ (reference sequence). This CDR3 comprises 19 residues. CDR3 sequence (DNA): TGTGCCAGCAGCTTCGCTACTAGCCAGTGGGCCTGGGGTTACAATGAGCAGTTCTTC. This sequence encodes CASSFATSQWAWGYNEQFF.

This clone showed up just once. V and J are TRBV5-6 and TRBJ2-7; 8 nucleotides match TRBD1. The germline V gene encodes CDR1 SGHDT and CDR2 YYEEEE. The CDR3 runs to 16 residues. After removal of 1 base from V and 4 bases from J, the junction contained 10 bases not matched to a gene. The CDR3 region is CASSLRGRTGRYEQYF. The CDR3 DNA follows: TGTGCCAGCAGCTTGCGGGGGCGGACAGGGAGGTACGAGCAGTACTTC.

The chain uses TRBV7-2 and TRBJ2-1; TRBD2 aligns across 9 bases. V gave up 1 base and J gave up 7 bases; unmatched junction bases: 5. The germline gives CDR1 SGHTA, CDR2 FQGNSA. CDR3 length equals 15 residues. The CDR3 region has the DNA TGTGCCAGCAGCTTAGTAGCGGGGGAGGGTAATGAGCAGTTCTTC. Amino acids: CASSLVAGEGNEQFF.

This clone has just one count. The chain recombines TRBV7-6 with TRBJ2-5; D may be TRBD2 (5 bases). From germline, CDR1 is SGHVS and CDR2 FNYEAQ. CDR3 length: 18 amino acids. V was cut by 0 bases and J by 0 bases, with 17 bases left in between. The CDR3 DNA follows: TGTGCCAGCAGCTTAGCGGTGGGTGGTGGCGGGTACCAAGAGACCCAGTACTTC. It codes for CASSLAVGGGGYQETQYF.

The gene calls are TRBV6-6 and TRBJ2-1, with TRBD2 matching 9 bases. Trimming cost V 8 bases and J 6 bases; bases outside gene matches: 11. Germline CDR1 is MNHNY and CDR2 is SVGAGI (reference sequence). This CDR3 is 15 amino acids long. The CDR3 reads CASAPPLAGINEQFF. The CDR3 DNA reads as TGTGCCAGCGCCCCCCCCCTAGCGGGGATCAATGAGCAGTTCTTC.

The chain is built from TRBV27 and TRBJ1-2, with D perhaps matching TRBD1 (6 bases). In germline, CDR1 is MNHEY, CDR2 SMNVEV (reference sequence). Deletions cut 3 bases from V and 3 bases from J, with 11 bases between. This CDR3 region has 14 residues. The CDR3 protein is CASSFGQIYYGYTF. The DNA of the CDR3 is TGTGCCAGCAGTTTTGGACAGATATACTATGGCTACACCTTC.

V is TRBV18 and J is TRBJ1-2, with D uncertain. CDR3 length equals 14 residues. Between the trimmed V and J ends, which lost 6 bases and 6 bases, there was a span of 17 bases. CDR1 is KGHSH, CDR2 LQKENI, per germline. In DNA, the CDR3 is TGTGCCAGCTCGCCCGACTCCAAGGTGGATGGCTACACCTTC. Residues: CASSPDSKVDGYTF.

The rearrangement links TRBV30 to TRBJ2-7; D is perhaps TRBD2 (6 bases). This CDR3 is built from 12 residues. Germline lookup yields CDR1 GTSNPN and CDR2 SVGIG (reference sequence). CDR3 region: CAADGGSYEQYF. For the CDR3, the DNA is TGTGCGGCCGACGGGGGATCCTACGAGCAGTACTTC.

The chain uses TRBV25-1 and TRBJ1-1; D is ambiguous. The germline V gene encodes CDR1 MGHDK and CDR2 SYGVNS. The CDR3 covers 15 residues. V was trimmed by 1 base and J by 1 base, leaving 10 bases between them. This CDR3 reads CASSEFGAENTEAFF. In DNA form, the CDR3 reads TGTGCCAGCAGTGAATTTGGTGCGGAGAACACTGAAGCTTTCTTT. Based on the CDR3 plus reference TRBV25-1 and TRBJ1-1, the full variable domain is EADIYQTPRYLVIGTGKKITLECSQTMGHDKMYWYQQDPGMELHLIHYSYGVNSTEKGDLSSESTVSRIRTEHFPLTLESARPSHTSQYLCASSEFGAENTEAFFGQGTRLTVV.

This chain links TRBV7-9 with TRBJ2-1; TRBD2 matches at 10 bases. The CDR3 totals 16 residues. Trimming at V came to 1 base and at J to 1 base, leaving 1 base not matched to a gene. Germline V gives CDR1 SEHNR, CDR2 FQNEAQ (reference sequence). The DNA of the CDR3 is TGTGCCAGCAGCTTAGTAGCGGGAGGATCCTACAATGAGCAGTTCTTC. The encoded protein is CASSLVAGGSYNEQFF.

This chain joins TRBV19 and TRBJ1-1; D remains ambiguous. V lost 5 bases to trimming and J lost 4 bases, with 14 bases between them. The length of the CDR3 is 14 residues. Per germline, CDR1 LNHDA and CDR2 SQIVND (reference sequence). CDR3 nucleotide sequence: TGTGCCAGTAGTTTGCAGGTTATGGCCACTGAAGCTTTCTTT. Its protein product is CASSLQVMATEAFF.

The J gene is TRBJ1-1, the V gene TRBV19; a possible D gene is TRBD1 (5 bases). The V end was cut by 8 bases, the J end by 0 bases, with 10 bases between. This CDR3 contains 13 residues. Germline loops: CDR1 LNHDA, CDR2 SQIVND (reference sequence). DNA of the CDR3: TGTGCCAGTTCGGCAGGGATGAACACTGAAGCTTTCTTT. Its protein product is CASSAGMNTEAFF. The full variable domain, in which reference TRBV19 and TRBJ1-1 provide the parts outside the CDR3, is DGGITQSPKYLFRKEGQNVTLSCEQNLNHDAMYWYRQDPGQGLRLIYYSQIVNDFQKGDIAEGYSVSREKKESFPLTVTSAQKNPTAFYLCASSAGMNTEAFFGQGTRLTVV.

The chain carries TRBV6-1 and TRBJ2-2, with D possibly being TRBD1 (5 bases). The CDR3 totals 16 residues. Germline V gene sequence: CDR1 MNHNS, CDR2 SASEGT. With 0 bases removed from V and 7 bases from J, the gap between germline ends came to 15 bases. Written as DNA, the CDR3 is TGTGCCAGCAGTGAAGCGAGGCGGCAGGGTGGCGGGGAGCTGTTTTTT. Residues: CASSEARRQGGGELFF.

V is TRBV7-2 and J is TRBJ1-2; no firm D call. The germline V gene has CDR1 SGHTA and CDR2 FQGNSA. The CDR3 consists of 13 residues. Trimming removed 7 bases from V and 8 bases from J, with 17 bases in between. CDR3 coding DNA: TGTGCCAGCACTTCCGGGTTTCCCGGGGGCTACACCTTC. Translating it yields CASTSGFPGGYTF.

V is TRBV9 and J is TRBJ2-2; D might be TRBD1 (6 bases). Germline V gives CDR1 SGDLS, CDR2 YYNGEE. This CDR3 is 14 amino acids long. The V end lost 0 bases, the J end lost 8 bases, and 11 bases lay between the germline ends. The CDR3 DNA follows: TGTGCCAGCAGCGTAGGCCCACAGGGAGGGGAGCTGTTTTTT. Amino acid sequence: CASSVGPQGGELFF.

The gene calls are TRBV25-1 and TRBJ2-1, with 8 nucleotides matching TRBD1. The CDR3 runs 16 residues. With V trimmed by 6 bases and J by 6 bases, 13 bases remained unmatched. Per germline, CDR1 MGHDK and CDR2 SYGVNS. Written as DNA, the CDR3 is TGTGCCAGCAGAAAAAAGGACAGGGCGGAGGGCAATGAGCAGTTCTTC. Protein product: CASRKKDRAEGNEQFF.

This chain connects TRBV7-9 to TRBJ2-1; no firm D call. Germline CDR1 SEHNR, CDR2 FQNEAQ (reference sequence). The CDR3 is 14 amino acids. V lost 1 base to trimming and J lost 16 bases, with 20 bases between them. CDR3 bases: TGTGCCAGCAGCTTAGAAACATTAGCCGGGTTCCAATTCTTC. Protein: CASSLETLAGFQFF.

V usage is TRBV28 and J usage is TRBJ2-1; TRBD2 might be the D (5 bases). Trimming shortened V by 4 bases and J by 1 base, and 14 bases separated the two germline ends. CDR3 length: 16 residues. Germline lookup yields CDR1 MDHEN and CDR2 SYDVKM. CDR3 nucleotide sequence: TGTGCCAGCAGTTCCCCCCGGGGTCCTTCCTACAATGAGCAGTTCTTC. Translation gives CASSSPRGPSYNEQFF.

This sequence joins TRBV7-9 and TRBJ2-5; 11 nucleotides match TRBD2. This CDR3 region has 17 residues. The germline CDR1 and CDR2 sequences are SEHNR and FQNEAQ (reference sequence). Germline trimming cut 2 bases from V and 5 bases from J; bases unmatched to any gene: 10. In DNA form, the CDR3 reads TGTGCCAGCAGCTTACCCCTCACTAGCGGGAGTAAGGAGACCCAGTACTTC. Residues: CASSLPLTSGSKETQYF.

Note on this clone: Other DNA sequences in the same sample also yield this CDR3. The CDR3 sequence: CASSLDYTDTQYF. The CDR3 nucleotides read TGCGCCAGCAGCTTGGACTACACAGATACGCAGTATTTT. The V and J genes are TRBV5-1 and TRBJ2-3; D remains unclear. Germline V gene data show CDR1 as SGHRS and CDR2 as YFSETQ. CDR3 length equals 13 residues. V gave up 0 bases and J gave up 2 bases, with 4 bases separating them.

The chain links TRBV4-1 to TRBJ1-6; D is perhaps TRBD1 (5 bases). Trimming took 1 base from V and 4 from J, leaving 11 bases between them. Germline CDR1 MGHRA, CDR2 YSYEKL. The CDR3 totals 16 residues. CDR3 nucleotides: TGCGCCAGCAGCCAAGCCAGGGCTGGGTATAATTCACCCCTCCACTTT. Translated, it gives CASSQARAGYNSPLHF.

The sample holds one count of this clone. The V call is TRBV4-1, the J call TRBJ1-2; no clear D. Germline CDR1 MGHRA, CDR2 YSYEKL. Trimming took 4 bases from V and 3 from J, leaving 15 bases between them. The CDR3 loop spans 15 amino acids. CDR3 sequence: CASSPSDGGDYGYTF. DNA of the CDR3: TGCGCCAGCAGCCCTTCCGATGGAGGAGACTATGGCTACACCTTC.

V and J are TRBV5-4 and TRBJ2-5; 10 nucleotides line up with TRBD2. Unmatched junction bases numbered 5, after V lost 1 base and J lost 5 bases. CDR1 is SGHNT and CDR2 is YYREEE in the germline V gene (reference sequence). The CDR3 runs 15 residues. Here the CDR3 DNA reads TGTGCCAGCAGCTTGCGCCTAGCGGGAGTGGAGACCCAGTACTTC. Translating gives CASSLRLAGVETQYF. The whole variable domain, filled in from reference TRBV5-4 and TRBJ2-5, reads ETGVTQSPTHLIKTRGQQVTLRCSSQSGHNTVSWYQQALGQGPQFIFQYYREEENGRGNFPPRFSGLQFPNYSSELNVNALELDDSALYLCASSLRLAGVETQYFGPGTRLLVL.

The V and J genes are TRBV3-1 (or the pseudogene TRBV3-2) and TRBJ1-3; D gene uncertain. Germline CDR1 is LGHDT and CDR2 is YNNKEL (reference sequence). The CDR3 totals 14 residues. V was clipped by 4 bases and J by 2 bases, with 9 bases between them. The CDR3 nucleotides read TGTGCCAGCAGCCCCACTTCCCCTGGAAACACCATATATTTT. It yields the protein CASSPTSPGNTIYF.